This entry concerns a single T cell receptor (beta chain). Trimming left V 1 base short and J 3 bases short, with 7 bases between. The CDR3 sequence is 13 residues long. Looked up from germline, CDR1 is PRHDT and CDR2 is FYEKMQ (reference sequence). Original analysis: Amplifying reference gene primers gave estimates of nucleated cell counts. Generated by immunoSEQ multiplex PCR, the TCRdb table keeps only in-frame clones and is missing some. V, J and clone size were drawn from that table, and D and trimming were deduced from the DNA. This sample yields 56,000 or so clones, of which approximately 85% are seen a single time; more than 8.5% belongs to the top ten. This sample stems from a study of blood T cell repertoires in COVID-19. Turning to the study itself: Some COVID-19 samples were acute and others convalescent; all came from the United States, Italy and Spain. From T cells, B-cell-depleted T cells, or PBMCs came the material, which was cDNA or gDNA.

The receptor comes from a human donor in a cohort sampled during active COVID-19. Sequencing was performed on peripheral blood. The chain has TRBV13 and TRBJ2-7, with TRBD2 as a possible D gene (5 bases). Here the CDR3 DNA reads TGTGCCAGCAGCTTAGCGGGGAGCTACGAGCAGTACTTC. Amino acids: CASSLAGSYEQYF. The whole variable domain, filled in from reference TRBV13 and TRBJ2-7, reads AAGVIQSPRHLIKEKRETATLKCYPIPRHDTVYWYQQGPGQDPQFLISFYEKMQSDKGSIPDRFSAQQFSDYHSELNMSSLELGDSALYFCASSLAGSYEQYFGPGTRLTVT.